A selection of T cell receptor beta chains follows, all from one sample in a study of blood T cell repertoires in COVID-19. Some clones are missing from TCRdb's copy, which holds only in-frame ones; the method was immunoSEQ multiplex PCR. Among under 200,000 clones, nearly 90% were seen once, and the ten largest hold around a fifth. Sequenced input: peripheral blood. The receptor set was obtained from a man between 60 and 75 years old with active or convalescent COVID-19. CDR3s include the opening cysteine and the closing phenylalanine or tryptophan. The D gene is left open where the match is weak. Size tells how often a clone was seen (once, few, many) or the class of an expanded clone, and some rows leave it out.

clone size: .
V gene: TRBV5-4
J gene: TRBJ2-7
D gene: .
CDR3 protein: CASSIDRSYEQYF
CDR3 DNA: TGTGCCAGCAGCATCGACAGGAGCTACGAGCAGTACTTC

clone size: .
V gene: TRBV7-6
J gene: TRBJ2-3
D gene: .
CDR3 protein: CASSRVGSTDTQYF
CDR3 DNA: TGTGCCAGCAGCCGGGTCGGGAGCACAGATACGCAGTATTTT

clone size: .
V gene: TRBV19
J gene: TRBJ2-3
D gene: .
CDR3 protein: CASSNAWSGTPDTQYF
CDR3 DNA: TGTGCCAGTAGTAATGCATGGTCAGGCACGCCAGATACGCAGTATTTT

clone size: .
V gene: TRBV12-3/TRBV12-4
J gene: TRBJ2-5
D gene: TRBD1
CDR3 protein: CASSQTGGETQYF
CDR3 DNA: TGTGCCAGCAGTCAGACAGGGGGTGAGACCCAGTACTTC

clone size: .
V gene: TRBV24-1
J gene: TRBJ1-6
D gene: TRBD1
CDR3 protein: CATRTGNNSPLHF
CDR3 DNA: TGTGCCACCCGGACAGGGAATAATTCACCCCTCCACTTT

clone size: .
V gene: TRBV13
J gene: TRBJ2-3
D gene: .
CDR3 protein: CASSRYTDTQYF
CDR3 DNA: TGTGCCAGCAGCCGGTACACAGATACGCAGTATTTT

clone size: .
V gene: TRBV19
J gene: TRBJ1-2
D gene: .
CDR3 protein: CASNILNGGGDGYTF
CDR3 DNA: TGTGCCAGTAATATCCTGAACGGGGGGGGCGATGGCTACACCTTC

clone size: .
V gene: TRBV5-1
J gene: TRBJ1-1
D gene: .
CDR3 protein: CASSLWGGEGTEAFF
CDR3 DNA: TGCGCCAGCAGCTTGTGGGGGGGCGAGGGCACTGAAGCTTTCTTT

clone size: .
V gene: TRBV11-1
J gene: TRBJ2-7
D gene: .
CDR3 protein: CASSFRGLSYEQYF
CDR3 DNA: TGTGCCAGCAGCTTCAGGGGTCTCTCCTACGAGCAGTACTTC

clone size: .
V gene: TRBV4-1
J gene: TRBJ1-1
D gene: TRBD1
CDR3 protein: CASSPRGETGARLHTEAFF
CDR3 DNA: TGCGCCAGCAGCCCCCGAGGGGAAACAGGGGCGCGCCTCCACACTGAAGCTTTCTTT

clone size: .
V gene: TRBV5-6
J gene: TRBJ1-3
D gene: .
CDR3 protein: CASSFRRTGNTIYF
CDR3 DNA: TGTGCCAGCAGCTTCCGTAGAACTGGAAACACCATATATTTT

clone size: .
V gene: TRBV18
J gene: TRBJ2-1
D gene: TRBD1
CDR3 protein: CASSLSGTGSYNEQFF
CDR3 DNA: TGTGCCAGCTCACTCTCCGGGACAGGAAGCTACAATGAGCAGTTCTTC

clone size: .
V gene: TRBV5-4
J gene: TRBJ2-3
D gene: TRBD2
CDR3 protein: CASSLVLLPYSGTSTDTQYF
CDR3 DNA: TGTGCCAGCAGCTTGGTACTACTCCCCTACAGCGGGACTAGCACAGATACGCAGTATTTT

clone size: .
V gene: TRBV29-1
J gene: TRBJ1-1
D gene: .
CDR3 protein: CSVTGRTHTEAFF
CDR3 DNA: TGCAGCGTTACCGGGAGAACGCACACTGAAGCTTTCTTT

clone size: .
V gene: TRBV14
J gene: TRBJ2-1
D gene: .
CDR3 protein: CASSLGGGLQFF
CDR3 DNA: TGTGCCAGCAGCCTTGGGGGGGGGCTTCAGTTCTTC

clone size: .
V gene: TRBV15
J gene: TRBJ2-7
D gene: .
CDR3 protein: CATSRGSDEQYF
CDR3 DNA: TGTGCCACCAGCAGAGGTTCAGACGAGCAGTACTTC

clone size: .
V gene: TRBV3-1/TRBV3-2
J gene: TRBJ2-7
D gene: .
CDR3 protein: CASSHSKYEQYF
CDR3 DNA: TGTGCCAGCAGCCACAGTAAATACGAGCAGTACTTC

clone size: .
V gene: TRBV18
J gene: TRBJ1-2
D gene: .
CDR3 protein: CASSPQQTGPSYYGYTF
CDR3 DNA: TGTGCCAGCTCACCCCAACAAACAGGTCCCTCCTACTATGGCTACACCTTC

clone size: .
V gene: TRBV19
J gene: TRBJ2-7
D gene: .
CDR3 protein: CASSRTDYRYEQYF
CDR3 DNA: TGTGCCAGTAGCAGGACGGACTACCGCTACGAGCAGTACTTC

clone size: .
V gene: TRBV5-1
J gene: TRBJ2-5
D gene: .
CDR3 protein: CASSLKRETQYF
CDR3 DNA: TGCGCCAGCAGCTTAAAGCGGGAGACCCAGTACTTC

clone size: .
V gene: TRBV18
J gene: TRBJ1-4
D gene: .
CDR3 protein: CASSPSTGRVEKLFF
CDR3 DNA: TGTGCCAGCTCACCATCAACAGGGAGAGTTGAAAAACTGTTTTTT

clone size: .
V gene: TRBV5-1
J gene: TRBJ2-2
D gene: TRBD1
CDR3 protein: CASSQDRAATGELFF
CDR3 DNA: TGCGCCAGCAGCCAGGACAGGGCGGCCACCGGGGAGCTGTTTTTT

clone size: .
V gene: TRBV6-2/TRBV6-3
J gene: TRBJ1-5
D gene: .
CDR3 protein: CASSYGSGPQHF
CDR3 DNA: TGTGCCAGCAGTTACGGATCGGGGCCCCAGCATTTT

clone size: .
V gene: TRBV6-5
J gene: TRBJ2-7
D gene: TRBD2
CDR3 protein: CASSREGSSYEQYF
CDR3 DNA: TGTGCCAGCAGCCGGGAGGGGAGCTCCTACGAGCAGTACTTC

clone size: .
V gene: TRBV4-1
J gene: TRBJ2-5
D gene: TRBD1
CDR3 protein: CASSFRQGPQQETQYF
CDR3 DNA: TGCGCCAGCAGCTTTCGACAGGGGCCCCAGCAAGAGACCCAGTACTTC

clone size: .
V gene: TRBV18
J gene: TRBJ2-1
D gene: .
CDR3 protein: CASCRGPENEQFF
CDR3 DNA: TGTGCCAGCTGCAGAGGGCCGGAAAATGAGCAGTTCTTC

clone size: .
V gene: TRBV4-1
J gene: TRBJ2-3
D gene: TRBD2
CDR3 protein: CASSQVSSGAADTQYF
CDR3 DNA: TGCGCCAGCAGCCAAGTCTCTAGCGGGGCCGCAGATACGCAGTATTTT

clone size: .
V gene: TRBV5-6
J gene: TRBJ2-7
D gene: TRBD2
CDR3 protein: CASSLDRGTRGLEQYF
CDR3 DNA: TGTGCCAGCAGCTTGGATCGAGGGACTAGGGGTCTGGAGCAGTACTTC

clone size: once
V gene: TRBV12-3/TRBV12-4
J gene: TRBJ2-4
D gene: .
CDR3 protein: CASSFGGDIQYF
CDR3 DNA: TGTGCCAGCAGTTTTGGTGGAGACATTCAGTACTTC

clone size: once
V gene: TRBV5-1
J gene: TRBJ2-5
D gene: .
CDR3 protein: CASSPQGGKETQYF
CDR3 DNA: TGCGCCAGCAGCCCTCAAGGAGGGAAAGAGACCCAGTACTTC

clone size: .
V gene: TRBV27
J gene: TRBJ2-3
D gene: .
CDR3 protein: CASRLLTEWTQYF
CDR3 DNA: TGTGCCAGCAGACTTCTGACAGAGTGGACGCAGTATTTT

clone size: .
V gene: TRBV19
J gene: TRBJ1-5
D gene: .
CDR3 protein: CASISGDSNQPQHF
CDR3 DNA: TGTGCCAGTATATCGGGAGATAGCAATCAGCCCCAGCATTTT

clone size: .
V gene: TRBV4-1
J gene: TRBJ1-1
D gene: .
CDR3 protein: CASTSVADTEAFF
CDR3 DNA: TGCGCCAGCACCTCCGTAGCGGACACTGAAGCTTTCTTT

clone size: .
V gene: TRBV5-1
J gene: TRBJ1-3
D gene: .
CDR3 protein: CASRPVNSGNTIYF
CDR3 DNA: TGCGCCAGCAGACCAGTAAACTCTGGAAACACCATATATTTT

clone size: once
V gene: TRBV2
J gene: TRBJ2-1
D gene: TRBD2
CDR3 protein: CASSGGGGAYNEQFF
CDR3 DNA: TGTGCCAGCAGTGGAGGCGGGGGGGCATACAATGAGCAGTTCTTC

clone size: .
V gene: TRBV14
J gene: TRBJ2-4
D gene: TRBD1
CDR3 protein: CASSLGQGWAKNIQYF
CDR3 DNA: TGTGCCAGCAGTCTGGGACAGGGATGGGCCAAAAACATTCAGTACTTC

clone size: .
V gene: TRBV19
J gene: TRBJ2-7
D gene: .
CDR3 protein: CASSIDSLGSIYEQYF
CDR3 DNA: TGTGCCAGTAGTATAGACTCTCTCGGGTCAATCTACGAGCAGTACTTC

clone size: .
V gene: TRBV5-6
J gene: TRBJ2-5
D gene: .
CDR3 protein: CASSLAITQETQYF
CDR3 DNA: TGTGCCAGCAGCTTGGCCATAACTCAAGAGACCCAGTACTTC

clone size: .
V gene: TRBV29-1
J gene: TRBJ1-2
D gene: TRBD1
CDR3 protein: CSVSGQGRRGYTF
CDR3 DNA: TGCAGCGTTTCAGGACAGGGAAGGCGAGGCTACACCTTC

clone size: few
V gene: TRBV12-5
J gene: TRBJ2-7
D gene: TRBD1
CDR3 protein: CASGPGTGGWEQYF
CDR3 DNA: TGTGCTAGTGGCCCTGGGACAGGGGGTTGGGAGCAGTACTTC

clone size: few
V gene: TRBV3-1/TRBV3-2
J gene: TRBJ1-2
D gene: TRBD1
CDR3 protein: CASSQLGQEDYGYTF
CDR3 DNA: TGTGCCAGCAGCCAACTCGGACAGGAAGACTATGGCTACACCTTC

clone size: .
V gene: TRBV18
J gene: TRBJ2-1
D gene: TRBD2
CDR3 protein: CASSLSGGAYNEQFF
CDR3 DNA: TGTGCCAGCTCACTGAGCGGGGGGGCTTACAATGAGCAGTTCTTC

clone size: few
V gene: TRBV2
J gene: TRBJ2-7
D gene: TRBD1
CDR3 protein: CASSHIPGQGEYEQYF
CDR3 DNA: TGTGCCAGCAGCCATATTCCGGGACAGGGGGAATACGAGCAGTACTTC

clone size: .
V gene: TRBV12-3/TRBV12-4
J gene: TRBJ1-2
D gene: .
CDR3 protein: CASSLTVDYGYTF
CDR3 DNA: TGTGCCAGCAGTTTGACAGTAGACTATGGCTACACCTTC

clone size: once
V gene: TRBV6-5
J gene: TRBJ1-2
D gene: TRBD1
CDR3 protein: CASKEGAGYGYTF
CDR3 DNA: TGTGCCAGCAAAGAGGGGGCGGGTTATGGCTACACCTTC

clone size: .
V gene: TRBV5-1
J gene: TRBJ1-1
D gene: .
CDR3 protein: CASSARGRNTEAFF
CDR3 DNA: TGCGCCAGCAGCGCCCGTGGGCGGAACACTGAAGCTTTCTTT

clone size: once
V gene: TRBV21-1
J gene: TRBJ1-2
D gene: .
CDR3 protein: CASSENPRGYYGYTF
CDR3 DNA: TGTGCCAGCAGCGAAAACCCACGAGGATACTATGGCTACACCTTC

clone size: .
V gene: TRBV5-1
J gene: TRBJ1-3
D gene: .
CDR3 protein: CASSLDAASGNTIYF
CDR3 DNA: TGCGCCAGCAGCTTGGATGCGGCCTCTGGAAACACCATATATTTT

clone size: .
V gene: TRBV29-1
J gene: TRBJ2-3
D gene: TRBD2
CDR3 protein: CSVELAGVTDTQYF
CDR3 DNA: TGCAGCGTTGAACTAGCGGGGGTCACAGATACGCAGTATTTT

clone size: .
V gene: TRBV3-1/TRBV3-2
J gene: TRBJ1-6
D gene: .
CDR3 protein: CASSQEFGGPLHF
CDR3 DNA: TGTGCCAGCAGCCAAGAGTTCGGGGGACCCCTCCACTTT

clone size: .
V gene: TRBV7-2
J gene: TRBJ1-3
D gene: .
CDR3 protein: CASSLSTGRNTIYF
CDR3 DNA: TGTGCCAGCAGCTTAAGTACAGGGCGAAACACCATATATTTT